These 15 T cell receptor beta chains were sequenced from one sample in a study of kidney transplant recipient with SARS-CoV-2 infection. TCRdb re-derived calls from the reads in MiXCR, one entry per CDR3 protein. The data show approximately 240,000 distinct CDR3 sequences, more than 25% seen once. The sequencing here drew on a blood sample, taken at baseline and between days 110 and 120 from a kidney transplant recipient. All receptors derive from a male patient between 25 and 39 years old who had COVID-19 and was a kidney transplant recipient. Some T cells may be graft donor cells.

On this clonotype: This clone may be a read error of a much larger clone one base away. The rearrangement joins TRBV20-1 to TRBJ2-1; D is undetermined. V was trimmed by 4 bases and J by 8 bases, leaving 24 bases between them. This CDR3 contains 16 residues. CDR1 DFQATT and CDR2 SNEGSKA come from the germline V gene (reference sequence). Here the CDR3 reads CSANVVSNTAVHEQFF. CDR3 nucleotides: TGCAGTGCTAACGTGGTGTCCAATACGGCAGTCCATGAGCAGTTCTTC.

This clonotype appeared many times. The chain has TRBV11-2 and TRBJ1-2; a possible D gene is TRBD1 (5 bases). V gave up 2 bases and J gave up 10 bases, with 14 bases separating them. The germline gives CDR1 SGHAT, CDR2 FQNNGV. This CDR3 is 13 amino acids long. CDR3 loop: CASSLLRGGYYTF. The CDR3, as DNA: TGTGCCAGCAGCTTACTAAGGGGAGGGTACTACACCTTC.

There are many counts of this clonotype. The CDR3 protein is CASGLTGHGNEQFF. The CDR3, as DNA: TGTGCTAGTGGTTTGACGGGTCACGGGAATGAGCAGTTCTTC. The chain recombines TRBV12-5 with TRBJ2-1; D is uncertain. The CDR3 contains 14 residues. Germline lookup yields CDR1 LGHNT and CDR2 FRNRAP. The V gene lost 2 bases and the J gene lost 7 bases, with 12 bases spanning the gap. The full variable domain, with the rest looked up from reference TRBV12-5 and TRBJ2-1, is DARVTQTPRHKVTEMGQEVTMRCQPILGHNTVFWYRQTMMQGLELLAYFRNRAPLDDSGMPKDRFSAEMPDATLATLKIQPSEPRDSAVYFCASGLTGHGNEQFFGPGTRLTVL.

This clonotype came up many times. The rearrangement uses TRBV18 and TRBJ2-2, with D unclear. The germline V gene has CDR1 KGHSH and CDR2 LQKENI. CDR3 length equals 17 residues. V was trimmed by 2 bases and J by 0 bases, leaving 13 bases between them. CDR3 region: CASSPSGISANTGELFF. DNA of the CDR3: TGTGCCAGCTCACCATCGGGCATTTCGGCGAACACCGGGGAGCTGTTTTTT.

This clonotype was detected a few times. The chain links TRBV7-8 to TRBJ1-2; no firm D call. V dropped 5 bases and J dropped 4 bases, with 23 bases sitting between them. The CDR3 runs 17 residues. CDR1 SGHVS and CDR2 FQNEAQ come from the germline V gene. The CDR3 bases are TGTGCCAGCAGCGTTATAGGGTTTACCCGAAAGACCTATGGCTACACCTTC. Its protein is CASSVIGFTRKTYGYTF. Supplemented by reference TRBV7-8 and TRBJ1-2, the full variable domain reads GAGVSQSPRYKVAKRGQDVALRCDPISGHVSLFWYQQALGQGPEFLTYFQNEAQLDKSGLPSDRFFAERPEGSVSTLKIQRTQQEDSAVYLCASSVIGFTRKTYGYTFGSGTRLTVV.

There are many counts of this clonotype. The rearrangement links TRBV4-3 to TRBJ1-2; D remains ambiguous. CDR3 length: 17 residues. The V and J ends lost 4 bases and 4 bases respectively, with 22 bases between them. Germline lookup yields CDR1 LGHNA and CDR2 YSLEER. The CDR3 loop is CASSRVLGRRKTYGYTF. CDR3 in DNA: TGCGCCAGCAGCCGTGTACTAGGACGTCGAAAGACCTATGGCTACACCTTC.

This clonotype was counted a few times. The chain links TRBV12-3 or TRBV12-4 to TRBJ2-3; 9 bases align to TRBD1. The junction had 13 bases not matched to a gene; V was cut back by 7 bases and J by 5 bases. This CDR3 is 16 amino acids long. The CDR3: CASTLLRDRVRDTQYF. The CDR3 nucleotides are TGTGCCAGCACCCTACTCCGGGACAGGGTGAGAGATACGCAGTATTTT.

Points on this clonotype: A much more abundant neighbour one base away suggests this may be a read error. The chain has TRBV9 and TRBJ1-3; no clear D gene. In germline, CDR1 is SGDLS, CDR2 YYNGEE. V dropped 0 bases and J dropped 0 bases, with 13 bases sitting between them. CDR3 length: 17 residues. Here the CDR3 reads CASSVDSSWSSGNTIYF. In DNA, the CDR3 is TGTGCCAGCAGCGTAGATTCGAGCTGGAGCTCTGGAAACACCATATATTTT.

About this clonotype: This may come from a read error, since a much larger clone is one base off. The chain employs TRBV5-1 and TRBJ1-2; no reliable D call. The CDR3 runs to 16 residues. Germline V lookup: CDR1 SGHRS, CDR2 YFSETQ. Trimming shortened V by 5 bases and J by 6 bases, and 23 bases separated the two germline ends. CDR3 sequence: CASSYASVRKTHGYTF. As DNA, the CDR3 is TGCGCCAGCAGTTACGCATCGGTTCGAAAGACCCATGGCTACACCTTC.

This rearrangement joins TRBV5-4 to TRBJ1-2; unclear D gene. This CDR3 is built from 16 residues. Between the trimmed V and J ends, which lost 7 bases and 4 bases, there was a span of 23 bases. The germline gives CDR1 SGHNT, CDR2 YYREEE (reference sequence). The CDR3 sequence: CASLCLVPGKTYGYTF. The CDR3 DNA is TGTGCCAGCCTTTGTCTCGTACCAGGAAAGACCTATGGCTACACCTTC.

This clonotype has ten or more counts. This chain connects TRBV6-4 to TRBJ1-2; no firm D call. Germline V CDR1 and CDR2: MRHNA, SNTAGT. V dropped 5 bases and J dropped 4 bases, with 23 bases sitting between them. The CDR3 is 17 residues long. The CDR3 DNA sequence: TGTGCCAGCAGTATTCGATGCTCACACGGAAAGACCTATGGCTACACCTTC. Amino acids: CASSIRCSHGKTYGYTF.

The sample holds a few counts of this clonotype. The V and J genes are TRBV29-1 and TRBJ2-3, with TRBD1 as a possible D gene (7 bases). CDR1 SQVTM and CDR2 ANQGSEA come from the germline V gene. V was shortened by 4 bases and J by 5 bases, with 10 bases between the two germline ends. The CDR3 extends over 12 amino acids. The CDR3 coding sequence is TGCAGCGTTGGACAGGGAGGAGATACGCAGTATTTT. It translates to CSVGQGGDTQYF.

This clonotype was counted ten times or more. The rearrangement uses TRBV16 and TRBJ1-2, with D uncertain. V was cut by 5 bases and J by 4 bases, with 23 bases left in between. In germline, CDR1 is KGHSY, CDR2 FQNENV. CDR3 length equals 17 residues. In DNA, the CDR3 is TGTGCCAGCAGCACTCGACTGGTCGTTAGAAAGACCTATGGCTACACCTTC. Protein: CASSTRLVVRKTYGYTF.

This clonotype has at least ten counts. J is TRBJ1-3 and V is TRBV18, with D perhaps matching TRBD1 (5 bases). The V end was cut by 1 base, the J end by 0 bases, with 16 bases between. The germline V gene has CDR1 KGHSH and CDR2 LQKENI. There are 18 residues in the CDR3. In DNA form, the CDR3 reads TGTGCCAGCTCACCACTCAGGGTCAAGGTTGACTCTGGAAACACCATATATTTT. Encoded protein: CASSPLRVKVDSGNTIYF.

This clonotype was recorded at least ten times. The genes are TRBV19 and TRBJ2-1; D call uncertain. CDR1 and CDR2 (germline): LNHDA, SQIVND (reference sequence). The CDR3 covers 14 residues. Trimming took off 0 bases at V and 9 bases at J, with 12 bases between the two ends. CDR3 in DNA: TGTGCCAGTAGTATAGATAGGGAACGGAGTGAGCAGTTCTTC. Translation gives CASSIDRERSEQFF.